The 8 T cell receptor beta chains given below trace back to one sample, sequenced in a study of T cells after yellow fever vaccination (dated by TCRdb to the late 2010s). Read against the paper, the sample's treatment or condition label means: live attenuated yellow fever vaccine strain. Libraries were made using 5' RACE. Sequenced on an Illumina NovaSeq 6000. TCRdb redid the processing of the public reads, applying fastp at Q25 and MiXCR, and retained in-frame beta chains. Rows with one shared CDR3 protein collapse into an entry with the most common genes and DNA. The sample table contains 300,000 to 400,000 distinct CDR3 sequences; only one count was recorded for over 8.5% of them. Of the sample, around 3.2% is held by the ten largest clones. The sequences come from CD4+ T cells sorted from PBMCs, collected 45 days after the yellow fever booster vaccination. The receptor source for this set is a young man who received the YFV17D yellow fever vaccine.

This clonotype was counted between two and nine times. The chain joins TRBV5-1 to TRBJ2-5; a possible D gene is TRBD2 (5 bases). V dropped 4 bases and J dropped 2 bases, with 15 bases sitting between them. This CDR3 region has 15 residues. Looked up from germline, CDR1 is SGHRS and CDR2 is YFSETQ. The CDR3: CASSPILSEQETQYF. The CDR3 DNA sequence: TGCGCCAGCAGCCCCATTCTTAGCGAACAAGAGACCCAGTACTTC.

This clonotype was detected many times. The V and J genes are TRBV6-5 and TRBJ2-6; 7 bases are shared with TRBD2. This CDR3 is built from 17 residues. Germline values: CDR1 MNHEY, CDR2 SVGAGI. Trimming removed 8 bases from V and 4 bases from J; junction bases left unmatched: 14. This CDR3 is CASSSGGIGYGANVLTF. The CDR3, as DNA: TGTGCCAGCTCATCGGGGGGAATTGGGTACGGGGCCAACGTCCTGACTTTC.

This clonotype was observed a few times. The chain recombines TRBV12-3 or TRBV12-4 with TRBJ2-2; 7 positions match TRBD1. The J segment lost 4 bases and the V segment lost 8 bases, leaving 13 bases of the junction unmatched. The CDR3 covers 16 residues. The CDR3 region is CASRPTGLLFTGELFF. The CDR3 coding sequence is TGTGCCAGCCGACCGACAGGGCTACTGTTCACCGGGGAGCTGTTTTTT.

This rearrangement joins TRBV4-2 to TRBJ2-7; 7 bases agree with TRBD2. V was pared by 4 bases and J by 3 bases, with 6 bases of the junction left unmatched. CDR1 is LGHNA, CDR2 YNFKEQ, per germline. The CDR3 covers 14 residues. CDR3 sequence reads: CASSRTGTIYEQYF. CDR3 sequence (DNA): TGTGCCAGCAGCCGAACCGGGACTATCTACGAGCAGTACTTC.

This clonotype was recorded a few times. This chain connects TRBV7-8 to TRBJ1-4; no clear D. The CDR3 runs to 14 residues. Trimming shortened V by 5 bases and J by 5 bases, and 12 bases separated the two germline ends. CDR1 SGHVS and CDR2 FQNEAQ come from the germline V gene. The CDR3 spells CASSTPPRNEKLFF. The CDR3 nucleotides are TGTGCCAGCAGCACCCCACCGCGAAATGAAAAACTGTTTTTT.

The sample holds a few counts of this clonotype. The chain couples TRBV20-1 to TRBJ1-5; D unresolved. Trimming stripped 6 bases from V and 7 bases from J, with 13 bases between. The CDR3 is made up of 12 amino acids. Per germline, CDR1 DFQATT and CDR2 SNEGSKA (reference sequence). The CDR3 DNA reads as TGCAGTGCAGGACGGGTGGACCAGCCCCAGCATTTT. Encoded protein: CSAGRVDQPQHF.

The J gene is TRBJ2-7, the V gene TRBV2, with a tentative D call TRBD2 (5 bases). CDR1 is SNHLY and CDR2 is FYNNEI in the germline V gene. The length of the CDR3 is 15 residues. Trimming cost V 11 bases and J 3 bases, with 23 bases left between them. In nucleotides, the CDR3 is TGTGCCTCCCGGAGACGTGTGGCGGGCGGCTACGAGCAGTACTTC. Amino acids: CASRRRVAGGYEQYF.

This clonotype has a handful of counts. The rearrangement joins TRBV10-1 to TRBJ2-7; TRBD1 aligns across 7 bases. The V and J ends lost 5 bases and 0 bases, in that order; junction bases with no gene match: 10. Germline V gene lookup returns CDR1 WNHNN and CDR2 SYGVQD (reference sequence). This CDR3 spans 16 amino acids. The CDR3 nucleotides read TGCGCCAGCAGTCCTGGGGGACAGAGGAGCTCCTACGAGCAGTACTTC. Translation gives CASSPGGQRSSYEQYF.